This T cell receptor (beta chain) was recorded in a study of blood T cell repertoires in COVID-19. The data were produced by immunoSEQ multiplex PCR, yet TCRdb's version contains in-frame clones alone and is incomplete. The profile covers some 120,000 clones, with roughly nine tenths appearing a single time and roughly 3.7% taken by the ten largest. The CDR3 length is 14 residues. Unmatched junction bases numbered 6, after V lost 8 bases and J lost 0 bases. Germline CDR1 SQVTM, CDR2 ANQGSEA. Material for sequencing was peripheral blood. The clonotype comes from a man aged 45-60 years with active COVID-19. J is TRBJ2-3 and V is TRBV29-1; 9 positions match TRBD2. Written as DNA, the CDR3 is TGCAGCCCCCAAGGACTAGCGAGCACAGATACGCAGTATTTT. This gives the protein CSPQGLASTDTQYF.